This is a list of T cell receptor beta chains from one sample in a study of PD-L1 blockade in urothelial cancer. TCRdb keeps only in-frame clones here, not all; method: immunoSEQ multiplex PCR. The table shows 45,000 to 60,000 clones, with more than 75% occurring only once. The sample in question was PBMCs, obtained around atezolizumab (anti-PD-L1) treatment. The receptors stem from a man in his sixties with urothelial cancer. The CDR3 runs from the conserved cysteine through the conserved F or W. D genes are given only for firm matches. Expanded clones are given a class, and other clones once, few, many or no size at all.

>TRBD2|TRBJ2-7|TRBV11-2|NA
TGTGCCAGCCTTCCACAACCGGCTAGCGGGAGGTACGAGCAGTACTTC
CASLPQPASGRYEQYF
>TRBD1|TRBJ1-2|TRBV30|NA
TGTGCCTGGAGTTCCGGACAGGGGGGCTACACCTTC
CAWSSGQGGYTF
>TRBD2|TRBJ2-7|TRBV28|NA
TGTGCCAGCAGCCCCCTCGGGGGGGAGCAGTACTTC
CASSPLGGEQYF
>TRBD1|TRBJ1-2|TRBV9|NA
TGTGCCAGCAGCGTAGGTTGGGCAGGGGGATATGGCTACACCTTC
CASSVGWAGGYGYTF
>NA|TRBJ2-6|TRBV19|NA
TGTGCCAGTAGTATAGCCCCCCACAGGTCATACTCTGGGGCCAACGTCCTGACTTTC
CASSIAPHRSYSGANVLTF
>TRBD1|TRBJ2-7|TRBV5-1|NA
TGCGCCAGCAGCTTGGGACAGGGAACCGAGCAGTACTTC
CASSLGQGTEQYF
>TRBD1|TRBJ2-1|TRBV11-2|NA
TGTGCCAGCTCCCGGGGACAGGGGACATGGGAGCAGTTCTTC
CASSRGQGTWEQFF
>TRBD1|TRBJ2-5|TRBV10-3|NA
TGTGCCATCAGGGACAGGGGATCCCAAGAGACCCAGTACTTC
CAIRDRGSQETQYF
>TRBD2|TRBJ2-1|TRBV5-4|NA
TGTGCCAGCAGCCCGGGGGGTAGTCGTTCCTACAATGAGCAGTTCTTC
CASSPGGSRSYNEQFF
>NA|TRBJ2-3|TRBV9|NA
TGTGCCAGCAGCGCAGGGTCAGGGATGCGCACAGATACGCAGTATTTT
CASSAGSGMRTDTQYF
>NA|TRBJ2-7|TRBV7-6|NA
TGTGCCAGCAGCTTAGGGGGGGTCCACGAGCAGTACTTC
CASSLGGVHEQYF
>TRBD1|TRBJ1-1|TRBV29-1|few
TGCAGCGTTGAAGGTACGGGACAGGCCATTGAAGCTTTCTTT
CSVEGTGQAIEAFF
>NA|TRBJ2-2|TRBV19|NA
TGTGCCAGTACCCAAGGGGGGGCTGCGAACACCGGGGAGCTGTTTTTT
CASTQGGAANTGELFF
>TRBD1|TRBJ2-5|TRBV5-1|NA
TGCGCCAGCAGCTTAACAGGGGCTCAAGAGACCCAGTACTTC
CASSLTGAQETQYF
>NA|TRBJ1-5|TRBV7-2|once
TGTGCCAGCAGCTTATATAGAGGGATCGTGGGCAATCAGCCCCAGCATTTT
CASSLYRGIVGNQPQHF
>NA|TRBJ1-2|TRBV28|few
TGTGCCAGCAGTTTACCCCAGCCCCCAAGCGCATCTTTTCCCTACACCTTC
CASSLPQPPSASFPYTF
>NA|TRBJ1-2|TRBV6-1|NA
TGTGCCAGCAGTGATATGGCTCCAAACTATGGCTACACCTTC
CASSDMAPNYGYTF
>NA|TRBJ2-1|TRBV7-2|once
TGTGCCAGCAGCTTCCCCCGGGACACAGGCGGGCATGAGCAGTTCTTC
CASSFPRDTGGHEQFF
>TRBD1|TRBJ2-5|TRBV4-1|NA
TGCGCCAGCAGCCAAGTTGGGACAGGGGTAGAGACCCAGTACTTC
CASSQVGTGVETQYF
>NA|TRBJ1-1|TRBV10-3|NA
TGTGCCATCAGTAGAAACGGGGACACTGAAGCTTTCTTT
CAISRNGDTEAFF
>NA|TRBJ2-3|TRBV5-1|NA
TGCGCCAGCAGCCCGCAGGGTGGAGATACGCAGTATTTT
CASSPQGGDTQYF
>TRBD1|TRBJ1-3|TRBV25-1|NA
TGTGCCAGCGAACCGGGACAGGGAAACACCATATATTTT
CASEPGQGNTIYF
>TRBD2|TRBJ2-4|TRBV4-1|NA
TGCGCCAGCAGCCCGCTAGGAGCGGGGGAAAACATTCAGTACTTC
CASSPLGAGENIQYF
>TRBD1|TRBJ2-1|TRBV5-1|NA
TGCGCCAGCAGCTTGAATCCCGGGACAGGGGGCAATGAGCAGTTCTTC
CASSLNPGTGGNEQFF
>TRBD1|TRBJ1-6|TRBV5-6|NA
TGTGCCAGCAGCTTGGGCGCTGGCAGGGGGGAGTCACCCCTCCACTTT
CASSLGAGRGESPLHF
>TRBD2|TRBJ2-3|TRBV6-5|once
TGTGCCAGCGCGGGGGGGGGCACAGATACGCAGTATTTT
CASAGGGTDTQYF
>TRBD2|TRBJ2-7|TRBV6-5|NA
TGTGCCAGCTCCCTAGCGGGAGGGCCGTACGAGCAGTACTTC
CASSLAGGPYEQYF
>TRBD1|TRBJ1-2|TRBV29-1|NA
TGCAGCGCTGCGGGACAGGGAAATGGCTACACCTTC
CSAAGQGNGYTF
>NA|TRBJ1-5|TRBV7-6|few
TGTGCCAGCAGCTTAGAACAGGGAAATTTTAGGAGTCAGCCCCAGCATTTT
CASSLEQGNFRSQPQHF
>NA|TRBJ2-4|TRBV7-2|NA
TGTGCCAGCAGCTTGGAACAGGGCTTAAACATTCAGTACTTC
CASSLEQGLNIQYF
>NA|TRBJ2-6|TRBV5-1|NA
TGCGCCAGCAGCTTGGACTCGGGGTCTGGGGCCAACGTCCTGACTTTC
CASSLDSGSGANVLTF
>TRBD1|TRBJ1-2|TRBV10-3|NA
TGTGCCATCAAAGGGGACAGGGGGGACTATGGCTACACCTTC
CAIKGDRGDYGYTF
>TRBD2|TRBJ2-3|TRBV4-3|NA
TGCGCCAGCAGCCAAGCCCTCCCTAGCGGGAGGACTAGCACAGATACGCAGTATTTT
CASSQALPSGRTSTDTQYF
>TRBD2|TRBJ2-3|TRBV11-3|NA
TGTGCCAGCAGCAAGGAGACTAGCGGGAGGCCAAACACAGATACGCAGTATTTT
CASSKETSGRPNTDTQYF
>NA|TRBJ1-6|TRBV5-1|NA
TGCGCCAGCAGCTTAGGGACACCCTCCTATAATTCACCCCTCCACTTT
CASSLGTPSYNSPLHF
>NA|TRBJ1-5|TRBV5-1|once
TGCGCCAGCAGCTTGGTCGGGGAGCGCAATCAGCCCCAGCATTTT
CASSLVGERNQPQHF
>TRBD1|TRBJ1-1|TRBV2|NA
TGTGCCAGCATTCCACGGACAGGGGGCACAGGAACTGAAGCTTTCTTT
CASIPRTGGTGTEAFF
>NA|TRBJ2-5|TRBV29-1|NA
TGCAGCGCCGGGCAAGAGACCCAGTACTTC
CSAGQETQYF
>NA|TRBJ2-7|TRBV5-1|NA
TGCGCCAGCAGCTTAAGCCGGGACATCTACGAGCAGTACTTC
CASSLSRDIYEQYF
>TRBD2|TRBJ2-1|TRBV6-5|NA
TGTGCCAGCAGCCTTAGCGGGGGGAGAAGCAATGAGCAGTTCTTC
CASSLSGGRSNEQFF
>NA|TRBJ1-2|TRBV4-1|NA
TGCGCCAGCACCTCTCCCGGGGCTAACTATGGCTACACCTTC
CASTSPGANYGYTF
>NA|TRBJ1-1|TRBV6-4|NA
TGTGCCAGCAGTGAGTCCACAGGGTTGGAAGCTTTCTTT
CASSESTGLEAFF
>TRBD2|TRBJ2-1|TRBV28|NA
TGTGCCAGCAGTTCCGGGACTAGCGGGAGAAATGAGCAGTTCTTC
CASSSGTSGRNEQFF
>NA|TRBJ2-1|TRBV4-1|NA
TGCGCCAGCAGCCCCGCCGGGGACAATGAGCAGTTCTTC
CASSPAGDNEQFF
>NA|TRBJ1-1|TRBV27|NA
TGTGCCAGCAGTCAGAGGACAGACTTGAACACTGAAGCTTTCTTT
CASSQRTDLNTEAFF
>TRBD2|TRBJ2-1|TRBV28|NA
TGTGCCAGCAATAAGATCGGGACTAGCGGGAGGGCCCACAATGAGCAGTTCTTC
CASNKIGTSGRAHNEQFF
>NA|TRBJ2-1|TRBV7-6|NA
TGTGCCAGCAGCTTAGCGTACGACAGGTACAATGAGCAGTTCTTC
CASSLAYDRYNEQFF
>TRBD1|TRBJ2-5|TRBV30|NA
TGTGCCTGGAGTGGGACAGGGATTAGAGAGACCCAGTACTTC
CAWSGTGIRETQYF
>TRBD1|TRBJ1-1|TRBV7-2|NA
TGTGCCAGCAGCTTTCGGGACAGGGTGATTGAAGCTTTCTTT
CASSFRDRVIEAFF
>TRBD1|TRBJ2-1|TRBV18|once
TGTGCCAGCTCAGCCGGGACAGGCATTCGGGAGCAGTTCTTC
CASSAGTGIREQFF
>TRBD2|TRBJ2-7|TRBV28|NA
TGTGCCAGCAGAAAACCAGGGACATACGGACTAGCGGAGGCGTACGAGCAGTACTTC
CASRKPGTYGLAEAYEQYF
>TRBD1|TRBJ2-7|TRBV5-1|NA
TGCGCCAGCAGCCCGGGACAGGGGGCGAACGAGCAGTACTTC
CASSPGQGANEQYF
>NA|TRBJ2-1|TRBV5-1|NA
TGCGCCAGCAGCTTGGTATACTCCTACAATGAGCAGTTCTTC
CASSLVYSYNEQFF
>NA|TRBJ2-3|TRBV12-1|NA
TGTGCTCCGGTGGGAGTGGTAGATACGCAGTATTTT
CAPVGVVDTQYF
>TRBD1|TRBJ1-5|TRBV28|NA
TGTGCCAGCAGTTCGGGACAGCTTAGCAATCAGCCCCAGCATTTT
CASSSGQLSNQPQHF